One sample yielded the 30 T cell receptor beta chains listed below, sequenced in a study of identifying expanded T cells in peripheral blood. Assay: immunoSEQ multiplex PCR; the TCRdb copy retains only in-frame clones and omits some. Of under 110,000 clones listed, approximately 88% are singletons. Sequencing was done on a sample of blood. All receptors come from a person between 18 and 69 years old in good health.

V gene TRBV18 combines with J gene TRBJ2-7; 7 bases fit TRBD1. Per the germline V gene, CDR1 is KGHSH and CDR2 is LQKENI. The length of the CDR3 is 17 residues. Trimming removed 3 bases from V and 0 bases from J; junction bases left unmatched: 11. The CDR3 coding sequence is TGTGCCAGCTCACCGGGACAGAGAATGCCTAGCTCCTACGAGCAGTACTTC. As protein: CASSPGQRMPSSYEQYF.

The CDR3 coding sequence is TGTGCCAGCTCACCTGGCCAGGTTGGTAATTCACCCCTCCACTTT. It translates to CASSPGQVGNSPLHF. The J gene is TRBJ1-6, the V gene TRBV18; D remains unclear. V shed 3 bases and J shed 6 bases, with 12 bases lying between them. Looked up from germline, CDR1 is KGHSH and CDR2 is LQKENI. The length of the CDR3 is 15 residues.

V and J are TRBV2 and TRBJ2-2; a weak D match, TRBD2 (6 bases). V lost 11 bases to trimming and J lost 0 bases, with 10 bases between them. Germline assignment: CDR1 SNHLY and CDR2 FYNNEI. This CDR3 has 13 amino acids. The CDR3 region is CAGGVPNTGELFF. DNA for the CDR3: TGTGCCGGCGGGGTGCCGAACACCGGGGAGCTGTTTTTT.

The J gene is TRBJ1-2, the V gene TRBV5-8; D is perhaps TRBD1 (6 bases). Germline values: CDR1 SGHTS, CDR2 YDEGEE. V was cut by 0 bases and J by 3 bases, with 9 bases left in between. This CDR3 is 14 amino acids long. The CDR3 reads CASSLAGAHYGYTF. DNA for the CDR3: TGTGCCAGCAGCTTGGCGGGGGCCCACTATGGCTACACCTTC.

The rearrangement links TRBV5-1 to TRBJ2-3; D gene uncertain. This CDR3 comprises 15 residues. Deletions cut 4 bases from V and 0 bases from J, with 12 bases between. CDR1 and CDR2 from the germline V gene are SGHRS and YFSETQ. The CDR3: CASSPGKSSTDTQYF. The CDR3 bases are TGCGCCAGCAGCCCTGGAAAATCCAGCACAGATACGCAGTATTTT.

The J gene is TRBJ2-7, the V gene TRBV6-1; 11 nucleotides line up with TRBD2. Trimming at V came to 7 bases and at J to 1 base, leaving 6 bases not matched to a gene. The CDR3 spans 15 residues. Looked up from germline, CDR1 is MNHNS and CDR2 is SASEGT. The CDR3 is CASKLAGGPSYEQYF. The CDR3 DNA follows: TGTGCCAGCAAATTAGCGGGGGGGCCGTCCTACGAGCAGTACTTC.

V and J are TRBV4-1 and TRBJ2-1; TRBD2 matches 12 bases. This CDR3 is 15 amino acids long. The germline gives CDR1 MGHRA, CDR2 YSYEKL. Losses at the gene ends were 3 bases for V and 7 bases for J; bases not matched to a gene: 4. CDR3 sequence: CASSHLAGGLNEQFF. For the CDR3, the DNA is TGCGCCAGCAGCCACCTAGCGGGGGGGCTTAATGAGCAGTTCTTC.

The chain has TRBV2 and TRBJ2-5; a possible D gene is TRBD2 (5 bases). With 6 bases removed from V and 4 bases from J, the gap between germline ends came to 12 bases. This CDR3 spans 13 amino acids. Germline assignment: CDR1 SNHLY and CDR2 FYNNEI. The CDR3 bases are TGTGCCAGCAGGAGGGTGGGCCCAGAGACCCAGTACTTC. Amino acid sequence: CASRRVGPETQYF.

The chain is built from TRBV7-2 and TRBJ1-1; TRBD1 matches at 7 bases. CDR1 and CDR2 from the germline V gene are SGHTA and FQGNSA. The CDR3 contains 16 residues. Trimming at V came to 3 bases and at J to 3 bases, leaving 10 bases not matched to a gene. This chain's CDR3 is CASSLVPDRKDTEAFF. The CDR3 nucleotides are TGTGCCAGCAGCTTGGTACCGGACAGGAAAGACACTGAAGCTTTCTTT.

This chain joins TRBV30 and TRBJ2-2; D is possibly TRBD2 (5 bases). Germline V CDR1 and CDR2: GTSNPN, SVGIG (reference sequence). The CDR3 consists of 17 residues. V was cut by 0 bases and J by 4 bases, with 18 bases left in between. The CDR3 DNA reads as TGTGCCTGGAGTGTACGGGAAAGGAAGGAAGGCACCGGGGAGCTGTTTTTT. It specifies CAWSVRERKEGTGELFF.

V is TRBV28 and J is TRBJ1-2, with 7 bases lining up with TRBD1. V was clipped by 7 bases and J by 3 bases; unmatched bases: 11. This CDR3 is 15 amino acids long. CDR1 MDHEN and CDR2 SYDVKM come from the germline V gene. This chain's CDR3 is CASKTDRAPYYGYTF. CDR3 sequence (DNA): TGTGCCAGCAAAACCGACAGGGCTCCCTACTATGGCTACACCTTC.

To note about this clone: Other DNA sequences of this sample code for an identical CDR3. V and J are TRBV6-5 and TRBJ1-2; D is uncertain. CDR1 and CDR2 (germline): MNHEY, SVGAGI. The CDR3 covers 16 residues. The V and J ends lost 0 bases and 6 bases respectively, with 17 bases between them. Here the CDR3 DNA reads TGTGCCAGCAGTTACTCGGACGGGCTTAGAAGGGATGGCTACACCTTC. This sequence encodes CASSYSDGLRRDGYTF.

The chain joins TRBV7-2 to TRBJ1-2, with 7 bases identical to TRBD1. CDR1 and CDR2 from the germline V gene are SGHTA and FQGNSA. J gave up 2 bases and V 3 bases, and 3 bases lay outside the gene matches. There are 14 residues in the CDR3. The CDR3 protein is CASSFGQENYGYTF. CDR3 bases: TGTGCCAGCAGCTTCGGACAGGAAAACTATGGCTACACCTTC.

The DNA for the CDR3 is TGTGCCAGCAGCTTGGGGGGGAATTATCCCTACGAGCAGTACTTC. Translation: CASSLGGNYPYEQYF. The chain employs TRBV7-9 and TRBJ2-7, with 7 bases aligning to TRBD2. The CDR3 has 15 residues. Trimming at V came to 3 bases and at J to 2 bases, leaving 7 bases not matched to a gene. CDR1 is SEHNR and CDR2 is FQNEAQ in the germline V gene (reference sequence).

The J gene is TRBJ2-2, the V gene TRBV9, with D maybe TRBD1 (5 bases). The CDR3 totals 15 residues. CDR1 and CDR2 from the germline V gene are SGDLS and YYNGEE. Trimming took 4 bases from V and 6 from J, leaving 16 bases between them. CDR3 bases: TGTGCCAGCAGCTCAATACCCCTACAGGCCGGGGAGCTGTTTTTT. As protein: CASSSIPLQAGELFF. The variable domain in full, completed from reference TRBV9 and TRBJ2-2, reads DSGVTQTPKHLITATGQRVTLRCSPRSGDLSVYWYQQSLDQGLQFLIQYYNGEERAKGNILERFSAQQFPDLHSELNLSSLELGDSALYFCASSSIPLQAGELFFGEGSRLTVL.

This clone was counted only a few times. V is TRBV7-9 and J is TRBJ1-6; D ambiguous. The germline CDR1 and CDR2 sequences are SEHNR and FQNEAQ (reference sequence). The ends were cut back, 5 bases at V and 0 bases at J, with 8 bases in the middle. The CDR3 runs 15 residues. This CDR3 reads CASSLKSSYNSPLHF. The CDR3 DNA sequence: TGTGCCAGCAGCCTGAAGAGCTCCTATAATTCACCCCTCCACTTT.

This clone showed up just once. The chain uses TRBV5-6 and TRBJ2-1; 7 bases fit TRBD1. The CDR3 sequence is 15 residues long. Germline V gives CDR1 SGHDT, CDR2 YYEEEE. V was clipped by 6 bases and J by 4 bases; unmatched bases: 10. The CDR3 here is CASTHGDSYYNEQFF. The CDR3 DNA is TGTGCCAGCACCCACGGGGACAGCTATTACAATGAGCAGTTCTTC.

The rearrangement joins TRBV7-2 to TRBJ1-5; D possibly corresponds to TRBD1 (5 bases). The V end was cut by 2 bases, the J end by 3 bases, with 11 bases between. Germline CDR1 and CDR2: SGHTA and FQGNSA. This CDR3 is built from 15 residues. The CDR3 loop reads CASSLTDTFNQPQHF. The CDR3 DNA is TGTGCCAGCAGCTTAACGGACACCTTCAATCAGCCCCAGCATTTT. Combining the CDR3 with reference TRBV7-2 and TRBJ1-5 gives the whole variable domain GAGVSQSPSNKVTEKGKDVELRCDPISGHTALYWYRQSLGQGLEFLIYFQGNSAPDKSGLPSDRFSAERTGGSVSTLTIQRTQQEDSAVYLCASSLTDTFNQPQHFGDGTRLSIL.

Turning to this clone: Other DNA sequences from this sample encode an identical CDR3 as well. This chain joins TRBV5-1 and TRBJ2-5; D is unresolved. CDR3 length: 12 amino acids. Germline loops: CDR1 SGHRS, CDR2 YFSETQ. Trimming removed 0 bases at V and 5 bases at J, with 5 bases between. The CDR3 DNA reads TGCGCCAGCAGCTTGGTTGGGGAGACCCAGTACTTC. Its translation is CASSLVGETQYF.

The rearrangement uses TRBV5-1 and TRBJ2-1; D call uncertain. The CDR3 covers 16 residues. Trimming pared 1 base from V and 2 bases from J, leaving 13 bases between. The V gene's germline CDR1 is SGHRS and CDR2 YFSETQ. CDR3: CASSLRPTIAYNEQFF. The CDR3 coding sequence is TGCGCCAGCAGCTTGCGTCCGACGATTGCCTACAATGAGCAGTTCTTC.

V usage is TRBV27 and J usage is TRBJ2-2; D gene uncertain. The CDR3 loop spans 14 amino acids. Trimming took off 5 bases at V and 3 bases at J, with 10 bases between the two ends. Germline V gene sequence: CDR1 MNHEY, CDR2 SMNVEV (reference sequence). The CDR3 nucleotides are TGTGCCAGCAGTCGCAATCCGCACACCGGGGAGCTGTTTTTT. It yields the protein CASSRNPHTGELFF.

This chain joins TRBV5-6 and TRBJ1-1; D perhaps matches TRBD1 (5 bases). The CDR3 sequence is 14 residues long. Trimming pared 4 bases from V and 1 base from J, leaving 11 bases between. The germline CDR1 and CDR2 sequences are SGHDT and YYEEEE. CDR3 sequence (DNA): TGTGCCAGCAGCCACATGGGGGAGAACACTGAAGCTTTCTTT. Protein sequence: CASSHMGENTEAFF.

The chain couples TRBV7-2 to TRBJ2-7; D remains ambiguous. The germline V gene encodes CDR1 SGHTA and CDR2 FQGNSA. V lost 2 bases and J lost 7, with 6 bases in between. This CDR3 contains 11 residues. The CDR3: CASSLFAEQYF. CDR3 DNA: TGTGCCAGCAGCTTATTCGCAGAGCAGTACTTC.

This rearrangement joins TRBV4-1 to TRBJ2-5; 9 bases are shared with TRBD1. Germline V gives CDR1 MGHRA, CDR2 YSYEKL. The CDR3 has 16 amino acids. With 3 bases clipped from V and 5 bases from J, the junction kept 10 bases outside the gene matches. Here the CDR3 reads CASSHGTGNFWETQYF. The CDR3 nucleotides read TGCGCCAGCAGCCACGGGACAGGGAATTTTTGGGAGACCCAGTACTTC.

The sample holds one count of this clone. Written as DNA, the CDR3 is TGTGCCAGCAGCGTAGACCAGATTGGGGGTGGCTACACCTTC. Encoded protein: CASSVDQIGGGYTF. J is TRBJ1-2 and V is TRBV9; a weak D match, TRBD1 (5 bases). Trimming cost V 0 bases and J 7 bases, with 13 bases left between them. The CDR3 runs 14 residues. Germline CDR1 SGDLS, CDR2 YYNGEE.

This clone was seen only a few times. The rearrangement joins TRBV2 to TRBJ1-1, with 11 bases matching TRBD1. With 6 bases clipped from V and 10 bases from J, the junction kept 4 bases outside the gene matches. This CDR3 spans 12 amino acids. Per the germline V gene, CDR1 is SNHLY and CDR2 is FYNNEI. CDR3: CASSSGTGGAFF. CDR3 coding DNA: TGTGCCAGCAGCTCGGGGACAGGGGGAGCTTTCTTT.

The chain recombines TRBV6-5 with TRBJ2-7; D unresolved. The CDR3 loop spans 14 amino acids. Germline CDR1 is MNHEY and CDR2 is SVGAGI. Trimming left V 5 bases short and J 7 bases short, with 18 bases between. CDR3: CASSQLSDGLEQYF. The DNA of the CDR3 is TGTGCCAGCAGTCAACTGAGCGACGGATTGGAGCAGTACTTC.

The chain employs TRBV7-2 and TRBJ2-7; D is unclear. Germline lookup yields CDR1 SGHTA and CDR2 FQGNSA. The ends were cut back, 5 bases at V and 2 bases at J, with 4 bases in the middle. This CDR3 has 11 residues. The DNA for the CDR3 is TGTGCCAGCAGCCAAGCCTACGAGCAGTACTTC. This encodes CASSQAYEQYF.

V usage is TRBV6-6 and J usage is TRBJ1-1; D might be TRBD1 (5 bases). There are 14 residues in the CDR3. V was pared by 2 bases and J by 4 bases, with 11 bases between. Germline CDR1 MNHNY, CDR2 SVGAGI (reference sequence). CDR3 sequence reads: CASSYTGGGTEAFF. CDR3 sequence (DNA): TGTGCCAGCAGTTACACAGGAGGAGGCACTGAAGCTTTCTTT.

The CDR3 loop reads CASSGVRGGAGTDTQYF. The CDR3 DNA sequence: TGCGCCAGCAGCGGTGTTCGCGGGGGGGCAGGAACAGATACGCAGTATTTT. The V and J genes are TRBV5-1 and TRBJ2-3; 9 positions match TRBD2. Trimming cost V 4 bases and J 3 bases; bases outside gene matches: 12. The CDR3 runs 17 residues. Germline CDR1 SGHRS, CDR2 YFSETQ. Full variable domain (rest looked up from reference TRBV5-1 and TRBJ2-3): KAGVTQTPRYLIKTRGQQVTLSCSPISGHRSVSWYQQTPGQGLQFLFEYFSETQRNKGNFPGRFSGRQFSNSRSEMNVSTLELGDSALYLCASSGVRGGAGTDTQYFGPGTRLTVL.